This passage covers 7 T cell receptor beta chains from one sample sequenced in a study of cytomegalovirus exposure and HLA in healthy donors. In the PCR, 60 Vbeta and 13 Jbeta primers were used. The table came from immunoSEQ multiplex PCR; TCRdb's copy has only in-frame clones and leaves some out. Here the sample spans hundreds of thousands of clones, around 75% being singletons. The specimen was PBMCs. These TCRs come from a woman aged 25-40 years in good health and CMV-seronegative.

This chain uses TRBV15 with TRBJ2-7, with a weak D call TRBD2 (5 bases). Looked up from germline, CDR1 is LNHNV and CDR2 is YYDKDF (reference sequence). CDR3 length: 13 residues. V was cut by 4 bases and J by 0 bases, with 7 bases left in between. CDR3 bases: TGTGCCACCAGCATACGGGGCTCCTACGAGCAGTACTTC. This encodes CATSIRGSYEQYF.

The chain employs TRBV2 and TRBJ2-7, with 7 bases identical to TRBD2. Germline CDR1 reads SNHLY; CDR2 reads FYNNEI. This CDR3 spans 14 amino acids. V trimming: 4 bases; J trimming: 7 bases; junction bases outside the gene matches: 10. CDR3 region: CASSVTSAAGEQYF. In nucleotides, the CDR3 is TGTGCCAGCAGTGTCACTAGCGCCGCCGGAGAGCAGTACTTC.

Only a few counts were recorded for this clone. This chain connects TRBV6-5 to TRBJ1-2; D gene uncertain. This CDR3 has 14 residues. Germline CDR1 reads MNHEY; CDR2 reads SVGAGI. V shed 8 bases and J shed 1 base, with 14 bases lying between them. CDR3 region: CASASEYYNYGYTF. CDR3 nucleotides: TGTGCCAGCGCTTCAGAGTACTATAACTATGGCTACACCTTC.

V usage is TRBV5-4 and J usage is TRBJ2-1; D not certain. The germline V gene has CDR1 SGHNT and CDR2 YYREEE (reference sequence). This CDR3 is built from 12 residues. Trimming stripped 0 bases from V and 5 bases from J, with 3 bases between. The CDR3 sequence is CASSLDNNEQFF. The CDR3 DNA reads TGTGCCAGCAGCTTGGACAACAATGAGCAGTTCTTC.

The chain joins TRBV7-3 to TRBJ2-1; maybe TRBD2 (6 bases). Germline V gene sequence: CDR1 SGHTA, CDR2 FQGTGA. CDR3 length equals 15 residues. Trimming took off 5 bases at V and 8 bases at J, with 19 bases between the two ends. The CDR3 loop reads CASSKVGGRGDEQFF. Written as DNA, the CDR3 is TGTGCCAGCAGCAAGGTGGGGGGAAGAGGGGATGAGCAGTTCTTC.

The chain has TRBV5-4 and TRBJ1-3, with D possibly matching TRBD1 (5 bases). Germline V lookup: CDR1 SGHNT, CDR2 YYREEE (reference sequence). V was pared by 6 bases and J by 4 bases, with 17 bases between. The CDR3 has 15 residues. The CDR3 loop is CASTTYGGNGNTIYF. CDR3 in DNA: TGTGCCAGCACCACCTACGGGGGAAACGGAAACACCATATATTTT.

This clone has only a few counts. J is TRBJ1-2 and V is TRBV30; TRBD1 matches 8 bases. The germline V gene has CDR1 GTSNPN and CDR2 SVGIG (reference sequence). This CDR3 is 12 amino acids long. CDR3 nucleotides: TGTGCGGGGTGGGGGGCAGGGGGCGGCTACACCTTC. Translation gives CAGWGAGGGYTF.